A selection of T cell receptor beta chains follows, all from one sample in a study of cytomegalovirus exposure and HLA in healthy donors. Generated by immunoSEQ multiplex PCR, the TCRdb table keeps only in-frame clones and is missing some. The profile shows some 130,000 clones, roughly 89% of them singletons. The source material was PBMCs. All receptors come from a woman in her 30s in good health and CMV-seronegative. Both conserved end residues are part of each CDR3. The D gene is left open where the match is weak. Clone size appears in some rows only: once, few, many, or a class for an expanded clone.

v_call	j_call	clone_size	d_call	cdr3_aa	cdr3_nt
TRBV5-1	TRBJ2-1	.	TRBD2	CASSPPGLAGPRAYNEQFF	TGCGCCAGCAGCCCTCCAGGACTAGCGGGACCTAGGGCCTACAATGAGCAGTTCTTC
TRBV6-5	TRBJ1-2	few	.	CASSEPQGFYGYTF	TGTGCCAGCAGTGAACCCCAGGGCTTCTATGGCTACACCTTC
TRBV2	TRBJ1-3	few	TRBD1	CASSGQGFSGNTIYF	TGTGCCAGCAGTGGACAGGGGTTTTCTGGAAACACCATATATTTT
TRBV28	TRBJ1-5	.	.	CASSLIPDQPQHF	TGTGCCAGCAGTTTAATCCCAGATCAGCCCCAGCATTTT
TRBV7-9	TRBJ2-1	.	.	CASSPQGQGGNEQFF	TGTGCCAGCAGCCCTCAGGGCCAGGGTGGCAATGAGCAGTTCTTC
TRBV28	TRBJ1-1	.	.	CASSPRYNTEAFF	TGTGCCAGCAGTCCCCGGTATAACACTGAAGCTTTCTTT
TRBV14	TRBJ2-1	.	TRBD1	CASSQDNRGRSNEQFF	TGTGCCAGCAGCCAAGATAACAGGGGGCGAAGCAATGAGCAGTTCTTC
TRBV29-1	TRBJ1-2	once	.	CSVSRGNYGYTF	TGCAGCGTCAGTAGGGGAAACTATGGCTACACCTTC
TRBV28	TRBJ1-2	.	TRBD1	CAAGGDRGAYGYTF	TGTGCAGCCGGGGGGGACAGGGGCGCCTATGGCTACACCTTC
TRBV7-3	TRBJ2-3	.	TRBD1	CASSQTGSRTDTQYF	TGTGCCAGCAGCCAGACAGGGAGTCGCACAGATACGCAGTATTTT